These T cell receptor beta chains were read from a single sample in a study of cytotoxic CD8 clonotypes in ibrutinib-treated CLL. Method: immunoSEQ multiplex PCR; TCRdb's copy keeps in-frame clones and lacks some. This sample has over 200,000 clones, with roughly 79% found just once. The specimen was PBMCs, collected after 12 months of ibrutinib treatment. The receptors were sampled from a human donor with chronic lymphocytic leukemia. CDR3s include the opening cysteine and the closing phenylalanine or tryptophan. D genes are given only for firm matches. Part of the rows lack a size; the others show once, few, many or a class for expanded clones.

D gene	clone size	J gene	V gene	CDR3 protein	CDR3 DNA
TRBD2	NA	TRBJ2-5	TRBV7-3	CASSYTSPGGIGETQYF	TGTGCCAGCAGCTACACAAGCCCGGGGGGAATAGGAGAGACCCAGTACTTC
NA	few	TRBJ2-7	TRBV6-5	CASRRDFLSIYEQYF	TGTGCCAGCAGGCGCGACTTTCTTTCAATCTACGAGCAGTACTTC
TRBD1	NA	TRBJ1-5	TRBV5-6	CASSLGQGINQPQHF	TGTGCCAGCAGCTTGGGACAGGGGATAAATCAGCCCCAGCATTTT
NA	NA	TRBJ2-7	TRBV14	CASSRPGNYEQYF	TGTGCCAGCAGCCGCCCAGGGAACTACGAGCAGTACTTC
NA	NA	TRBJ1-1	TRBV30	CAWTPTDTEAFF	TGTGCCTGGACCCCGACTGATACTGAAGCTTTCTTT
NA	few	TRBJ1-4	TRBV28	CASSLLNEKLFF	TGTGCCAGCAGTCTCCTTAATGAAAAACTGTTTTTT
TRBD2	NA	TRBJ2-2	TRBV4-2	CASSQVGTSGRNTGELFF	TGTGCCAGCAGCCAAGTCGGGACTAGCGGGCGAAACACCGGGGAGCTGTTTTTT
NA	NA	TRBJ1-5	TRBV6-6	CASSGLTSNQPQHF	TGTGCCAGCAGTGGGCTAACGAGCAATCAGCCCCAGCATTTT
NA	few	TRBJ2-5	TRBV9	CASSGGTGLETQYF	TGTGCCAGCAGCGGGGGAACAGGGCTTGAGACCCAGTACTTC
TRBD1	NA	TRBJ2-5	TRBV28	CASSPGQQETQYF	TGTGCCAGCAGCCCGGGACAGCAAGAGACCCAGTACTTC
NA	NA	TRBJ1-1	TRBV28	CASSVARTEAFF	TGTGCCAGCTCGGTGGCGAGAACTGAAGCTTTCTTT
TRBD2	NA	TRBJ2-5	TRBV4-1	CASSQEGTSGEETQYF	TGCGCCAGCAGCCAGGAGGGGACTAGCGGGGAAGAGACCCAGTACTTC
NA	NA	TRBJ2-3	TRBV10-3	CAISFGLTRRDTQYF	TGTGCCATCAGCTTCGGACTCACGCGACGGGATACGCAGTATTTT
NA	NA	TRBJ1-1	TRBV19	CASSPTWGAMNTEAFF	TGTGCCAGTAGTCCCACCTGGGGGGCCATGAACACTGAAGCTTTCTTT
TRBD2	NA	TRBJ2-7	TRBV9	CASSPKGRESYEQYF	TGTGCCAGCAGCCCGAAGGGGCGGGAGTCCTACGAGCAGTACTTC
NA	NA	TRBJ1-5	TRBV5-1	CASSRDGSNQPQHF	TGCGCCAGCAGCCGGGACGGTAGCAATCAGCCCCAGCATTTT
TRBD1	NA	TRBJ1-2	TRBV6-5	CASSSTGLVGYTF	TGTGCCAGCAGTTCGACAGGGCTTGTGGGCTACACCTTC
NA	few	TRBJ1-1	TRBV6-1	CASSDSVEGPGTEAFF	TGTGCCAGCAGTGATAGTGTGGAGGGCCCGGGCACTGAAGCTTTCTTT
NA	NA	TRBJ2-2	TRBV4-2	CASSQDPASDPTGELFF	TGTGCCAGCAGCCAAGATCCCGCTAGCGACCCCACCGGGGAGCTGTTTTTT
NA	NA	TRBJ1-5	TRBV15	CATSRDLGGGQPQHF	TGTGCCACCAGCAGAGATCTAGGGGGGGGTCAGCCCCAGCATTTT
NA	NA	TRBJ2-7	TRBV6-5	CASSYGGSRYEQYF	TGTGCCAGCAGTTACGGGGGGAGTCGGTACGAGCAGTACTTC
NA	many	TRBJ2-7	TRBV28	CASSPRLGGSEQYF	TGTGCCAGCAGTCCCCGATTGGGGGGCAGCGAGCAGTACTTC
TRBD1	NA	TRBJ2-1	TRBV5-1	CATRAGGEQFF	TGCGCCACCAGAGCAGGGGGTGAGCAGTTCTTC
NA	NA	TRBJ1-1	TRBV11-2	CASSLGHMNTEAFF	TGTGCCAGCAGCTTAGGACACATGAACACTGAAGCTTTCTTT
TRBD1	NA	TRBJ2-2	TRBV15	CATSKLRTGVNTGELFF	TGTGCCACCAGCAAATTAAGGACAGGCGTTAACACCGGGGAGCTGTTTTTT
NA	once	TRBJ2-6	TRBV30	CAWSQGGANVLTF	TGTGCCTGGAGTCAGGGGGGGGCCAACGTCCTGACTTTC
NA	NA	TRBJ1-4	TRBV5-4	CASSLPNEKLFF	TGTGCCAGCAGCCTGCCTAATGAAAAACTGTTTTTT
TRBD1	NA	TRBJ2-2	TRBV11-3	CASSLDQAGTANTGELFF	TGTGCCAGCAGCTTAGATCAGGCCGGGACAGCGAACACCGGGGAGCTGTTTTTT
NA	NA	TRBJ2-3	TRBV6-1	CASRVGYQYTDTQYF	TGTGCCAGCAGGGTCGGCTATCAATACACAGATACGCAGTATTTT
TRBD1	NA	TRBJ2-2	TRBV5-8	CASSLKGASLFNTGELFF	TGTGCCAGCAGCTTAAAGGGGGCGTCCCTTTTTAACACCGGGGAGCTGTTTTTT
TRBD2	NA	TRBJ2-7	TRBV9	CASSVVTSPIYEQYF	TGTGCCAGCAGCGTAGTGACTAGCCCAATCTACGAGCAGTACTTC
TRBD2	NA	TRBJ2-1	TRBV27	CASSTRTSGGNEQFF	TGTGCCAGCAGCACGAGGACTAGCGGGGGGAATGAGCAGTTCTTC
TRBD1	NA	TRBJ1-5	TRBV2	CAGTGTGGNQPQHF	TGTGCCGGTACCGGGACAGGGGGCAATCAGCCCCAGCATTTT
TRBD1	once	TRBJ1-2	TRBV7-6	CASSLGPGQGAYGYTF	TGTGCCAGCAGCTTAGGGCCGGGACAGGGGGCGTATGGCTACACCTTC
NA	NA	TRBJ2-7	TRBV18	CASSPEQGPAFYEQYF	TGTGCCAGCTCACCGGAACAGGGACCGGCTTTTTACGAGCAGTACTTC
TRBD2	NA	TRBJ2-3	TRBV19	CASSTLAGARDTQYF	TGTGCCAGTAGTACCCTAGCGGGCGCAAGAGATACGCAGTATTTT
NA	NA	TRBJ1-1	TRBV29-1	CSVGVLNTEAFF	TGCAGCGTTGGGGTGCTGAACACTGAAGCTTTCTTT
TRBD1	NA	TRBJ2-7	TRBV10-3	CATLGGIEQYF	TGTGCCACCCTAGGGGGCATCGAACAGTACTTC
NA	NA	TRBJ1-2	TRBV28	CASSPVQGKRSYGYTF	TGTGCCAGCAGTCCAGTCCAGGGGAAACGGAGCTATGGCTACACCTTC
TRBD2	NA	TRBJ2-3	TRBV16	CASSRLAGVSDTQYF	TGTGCCAGCAGCCGACTAGCGGGAGTATCGGATACGCAGTATTTT
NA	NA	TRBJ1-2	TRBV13	CASSSYDRLASVYGYTF	TGTGCCAGCAGCTCCTACGACAGGCTCGCTTCCGTCTATGGCTACACCTTC
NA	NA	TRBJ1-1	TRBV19	CASSRGDKLNTEAFF	TGTGCCAGTAGTAGGGGGGACAAACTGAACACTGAAGCTTTCTTT
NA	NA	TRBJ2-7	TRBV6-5	CASSYLGRNEQYF	TGTGCCAGCAGTTACTTGGGGAGGAACGAGCAGTACTTC
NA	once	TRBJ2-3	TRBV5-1	CASSLDGARPFPDTQYF	TGCGCCAGCAGCTTGGATGGGGCCAGGCCGTTCCCAGATACGCAGTATTTT
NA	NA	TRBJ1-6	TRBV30	CAWSVFIGRYNSPLHF	TGTGCCTGGAGTGTGTTCATAGGACGGTATAATTCACCCCTCCACTTT
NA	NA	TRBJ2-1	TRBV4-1	CASSQEVRFNEQFF	TGCGCCAGCAGCCAAGAGGTTCGGTTCAATGAGCAGTTCTTC
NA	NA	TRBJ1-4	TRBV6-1	CASNGPATNEKLFF	TGTGCCAGCAACGGGCCTGCAACTAATGAAAAACTGTTTTTT
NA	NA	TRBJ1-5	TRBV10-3	CAIKRGTGGSNQPQHF	TGTGCCATCAAAAGGGGGACGGGGGGCAGCAATCAGCCCCAGCATTTT
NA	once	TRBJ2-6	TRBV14	CASSPYFGSGANVLTF	TGTGCCAGCAGCCCATATTTCGGATCTGGGGCCAACGTCCTGACTTTC
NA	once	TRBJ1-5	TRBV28	CASRNGLSWDRKPQHF	TGTGCCAGCAGAAATGGGCTGTCGTGGGATCGTAAGCCCCAGCATTTT
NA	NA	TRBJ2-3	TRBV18	CASSSALADTQYF	TGTGCCAGCTCATCGGCGTTGGCAGATACGCAGTATTTT
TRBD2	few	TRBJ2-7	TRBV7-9	CASSVIPPAGSYEQYF	TGTGCCAGCAGCGTCATACCACCAGCGGGGAGCTACGAGCAGTACTTC
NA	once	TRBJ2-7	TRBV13	CASSRRDEQYF	TGTGCCAGCAGCCGCCGGGACGAGCAGTACTTC
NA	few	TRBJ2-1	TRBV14	CASSQDRATNEQFF	TGTGCCAGCAGCCAGGACCGGGCCACCAATGAGCAGTTCTTC